Detailed here is one T cell receptor (beta chain). The specificity of this receptor is unknown. No quality values exist for individual bases; no much larger clone is one base distant. The donors belonged to the validation cohort of roughly 120 subjects, which was separate from the roughly 670-subject first cohort. This sample is part of a study of cytomegalovirus exposure and HLA in healthy donors listed by TCRdb under 2017. With respect to the entire study: A later analysis indicated that the 130 or so validation repertoires were generated on the platform also employed for the 670 or so repertoires of the first cohort. The study was designed to test whether signatures of past pathogen exposure could be identified by cataloging public T cell receptors. In addition to the first cohort of around 670 subjects, a separate validation cohort of approximately 130 different subjects was used. To predict cytomegalovirus infection status, the study combined high-throughput TCR immunosequencing, statistical association of individual TCRs with disease status, and machine learning.

What the study reported, not specific to this receptor: In both the original and validation cohorts, the classifier was reported to diagnose cytomegalovirus status with high specificity and sensitivity. A total of 150 or so TCR beta chains were listed by the study as associated with cytomegalovirus. Subsequent analysis determined that TCRs grouped into clusters in the first cohort also showed a tendency toward co-occurrence across the 120 or so validation repertoires, and roughly 94% of cluster scores exceeded 0. In vitro tests confirmed that a few of the cytomegalovirus-associated TCR beta chains recognize cytomegalovirus antigens. Most TCR sequences were seen in very few donors, while some public TCRs were found in many individuals. All 130 or so repertoires were used to score co-occurrence in the validation cohort in a later analysis, because that analysis had no HLA typing for the cohort. It was suggested by the authors that the approach could potentially be generalized to other disease states and immunological phenotypes.

Libraries were constructed by the immunoSEQ multiplex PCR assay. In the source study's methods: A statistical classification framework was built to diagnose cytomegalovirus status from the catalog of TCR beta chain sequences. In TCRdb, the immuneACCESS table is reduced to in-frame sequences with V and J assigned. These tables do not hold every clone; where another copy was compared, an unresolved V gene accounts for under half, and the others remain unexplained. That table is the source of V, J and clone size, and D and trimming were worked out from the DNA. This sample has over 150,000 clones in its table, and 80% to 90% of those were observed once. Around 5% of the sample lies in the top ten. Reading from cysteine to phenylalanine, the CDR3 counts 13 amino acids. Of the read, only the CDR3 DNA is kept; its 39 bases are in frame from base 1. Trimming accounts for 2 bases at V and 7 bases at J, while the number of junction bases matched to no gene is 4. Per the germline V gene, LGHNA is the CDR1 and YSLEER is the CDR2.

The chain joins TRBV4-3 to TRBJ1-2; 7 bases in the junction line up with TRBD1. Sequencing used PBMCs. The receptor was derived from a woman under 40 in good health and CMV-seronegative. The nucleotide sequence is given as TGCGCCAGCAGCCAAACAGGGGCCGGTGGCTACACCTTC. Its translation reads: CASSQTGAGGYTF.